A single sample is the source of the 24 T cell receptor beta chains below, sequenced in a study of Ad26.COV2.S vaccination and SARS-CoV-2 variants. As for treatment: roughly 20 received Ad26.COV2.S at low or high dose, single or two shots; roughly five received placebo; per-sample allocation not given. The samples were gathered on day 63 after the first injection of vaccine or placebo. The data were produced by immunoSEQ multiplex PCR, yet TCRdb's version contains in-frame clones alone and is incomplete. This sample yields approximately 340,000 clones, of which around 84% are seen a single time; 3% to 4% belongs to the top ten. Sample: peripheral blood, taken in a trial of Ad26.COV2.S vaccine versus placebo. These TCRs come from a person aged 18-60 years who received the Ad26.COV2.S COVID-19 vaccine or a placebo.

V and J are TRBV27 and TRBJ2-7, with 8 nucleotides matching TRBD1. This CDR3 has 14 amino acids. Per the germline V gene, CDR1 is MNHEY and CDR2 is SMNVEV (reference sequence). Trimming removed 4 bases from V and 1 base from J; junction bases left unmatched: 3. The chain's CDR3 is CASSSRTGSYEQYF. CDR3 DNA sequence: TGTGCCAGCAGTTCACGGACAGGGTCCTACGAGCAGTACTTC.

The V and J genes are TRBV27 and TRBJ1-1; 7 bases line up with TRBD1. V trimming: 6 bases; J trimming: 3 bases; junction bases outside the gene matches: 10. From germline, CDR1 is MNHEY and CDR2 SMNVEV (reference sequence). The CDR3 contains 15 residues. The CDR3 is CASSSLAGGYTEAFF. Here the CDR3 DNA reads TGTGCCAGCAGCTCCCTGGCAGGGGGGTACACTGAAGCTTTCTTT.

The rearrangement uses TRBV21-1 and TRBJ2-7; the table's TRBD2 call for D was not verified on the DNA. TRBV21-1 is tagged as a pseudogene. This CDR3 has 19 residues. The CDR3 sequence is CASSKMWRTSGRDSYEQYF. CDR3 DNA: TGTGCCAGCAGCAAAATGTGGCGGACTAGCGGGAGGGATTCCTACGAGCAGTACTTC.

The rearrangement joins TRBV5-6 to TRBJ2-1, with D possibly being TRBD2 (6 bases). CDR3 length: 17 amino acids. Germline values: CDR1 SGHDT, CDR2 YYEEEE. Deletions cut 4 bases from V and 8 bases from J, with 25 bases between. The CDR3: CASSLALAAFGFHEQFF. The DNA of the CDR3 is TGTGCCAGCAGCCTCGCACTAGCAGCCTTCGGTTTCCATGAGCAGTTCTTC.

V gene TRBV16 combines with J gene TRBJ2-7; weak D call: TRBD1 (6 bases). CDR1 is KGHSY and CDR2 is FQNENV in the germline V gene. Trimming shortened V by 0 bases and J by 3 bases, and 15 bases separated the two germline ends. This CDR3 is 16 amino acids long. The CDR3 DNA sequence: TGTGCCAGCAGCCAATCGGCCAGGGGAAGGCTCTACGAGCAGTACTTC. It yields the protein CASSQSARGRLYEQYF.

The chain employs TRBV18 and TRBJ2-3, with a weak D call TRBD1 (6 bases). Looked up from germline, CDR1 is KGHSH and CDR2 is LQKENI. Trimming removed 3 bases from V and 2 bases from J, with 15 bases in between. The CDR3 extends over 16 amino acids. CDR3 nucleotide sequence: TGTGCCAGCTCACCTCTAGAAAAGGGGGACACAGATACGCAGTATTTT. It translates to CASSPLEKGDTDTQYF.

This chain connects TRBV30 to TRBJ1-5, with a possible D match to TRBD1 (5 bases). V shed 1 base and J shed 1 base, with 11 bases lying between them. The CDR3 contains 15 residues. Germline CDR1 GTSNPN, CDR2 SVGIG (reference sequence). CDR3 bases: TGTGCCTGGAGTGCGGACATTATGAGCAATCAGCCCCAGCATTTT. Its translation is CAWSADIMSNQPQHF.

The rearrangement links TRBV21-1 to TRBJ1-2. TRBV21-1 is a pseudogene locus. This CDR3 region has 14 residues. This CDR3 is CASNKNVGRDGYTF. In nucleotides, the CDR3 is TGTGCCAGCAACAAAAATGTGGGGCGGGATGGCTACACCTTC.

The chain combines TRBV14 with TRBJ2-7; weak D call: TRBD1 (6 bases). The CDR3 runs to 15 residues. Trimming left V 2 bases short and J 3 bases short, with 14 bases between. Per germline, CDR1 SGHDN and CDR2 FVKESK. DNA of the CDR3: TGTGCCAGCAGCCAATCGACAGGAACCTACTACGAGCAGTACTTC. It codes for CASSQSTGTYYEQYF. Filled out from reference TRBV14 and TRBJ2-7, the complete variable domain reads EAGVTQFPSHSVIEKGQTVTLRCDPISGHDNLYWYRRVMGKEIKFLLHFVKESKQDESGMPNNRFLAERTGGTYSTLKVQPAELEDSGVYFCASSQSTGTYYEQYFGPGTRLTVT.

The chain has TRBV19 and TRBJ2-3, with a possible D match to TRBD1 (5 bases). The V and J ends lost 10 bases and 6 bases respectively, with 20 bases between them. The germline V gene has CDR1 LNHDA and CDR2 SQIVND (reference sequence). CDR3 length: 14 amino acids. The CDR3 bases are TGTGCCACAACGATAGGGGTTGTCGGGGATACGCAGTATTTT. Its translation is CATTIGVVGDTQYF.

The V gene is TRBV5-1, the J gene TRBJ2-5, with a tentative D call TRBD2 (6 bases). Germline V gives CDR1 SGHRS, CDR2 YFSETQ. Trimming shortened V by 4 bases and J by 5 bases, and 18 bases separated the two germline ends. The CDR3 extends over 15 amino acids. The CDR3 nucleotides are TGCGCCAGCAGCAGGGGACTGGCGATAGAGGAGACCCAGTACTTC. It translates to CASSRGLAIEETQYF.

The rearrangement joins TRBV12-5 to TRBJ1-1; D possibly corresponds to TRBD1 (6 bases). The CDR3 extends over 14 amino acids. Trimming took 3 bases from V and 10 from J, leaving 18 bases between them. CDR1 and CDR2 from the germline V gene are LGHNT and FRNRAP. The DNA of the CDR3 is TGTGCTAGTGGTTTAGATGTGGCTACAGGGATAGCTTTCTTT. The encoded protein is CASGLDVATGIAFF.

A few counts support this clone. The chain employs TRBV30 and TRBJ1-1, with D uncertain. The CDR3 consists of 12 residues. Looked up from germline, CDR1 is GTSNPN and CDR2 is SVGIG (reference sequence). V was clipped by 4 bases and J by 1 base, with 7 bases between them. Here the CDR3 DNA reads TGTGCCTGGACCCACGGGAACACTGAAGCTTTCTTT. This codes for CAWTHGNTEAFF.

The chain recombines TRBV7-2 with TRBJ2-1; 7 bases map to TRBD2. The CDR3 runs 19 residues. V dropped 1 base and J dropped 3; count of bases not matched to a gene: 15. Per germline, CDR1 SGHTA and CDR2 FQGNSA. CDR3 amino acids: CASSLVPFSVGGGYNEQFF. The CDR3 nucleotides are TGTGCCAGCAGCTTAGTCCCCTTTAGTGTGGGGGGGGGCTACAATGAGCAGTTCTTC.

V gene TRBV19 combines with J gene TRBJ2-1, with D unresolved. The CDR3 loop spans 13 amino acids. Per germline, CDR1 LNHDA and CDR2 SQIVND (reference sequence). Trimming removed 6 bases at V and 4 bases at J, with 10 bases between. The CDR3 loop is CASSPGRYNEQFF. DNA of the CDR3: TGTGCCAGTAGCCCCGGGCGGTACAATGAGCAGTTCTTC.

V gene TRBV3-1 (or the pseudogene TRBV3-2) combines with J gene TRBJ2-1; D is perhaps TRBD2 (5 bases). The CDR3 is 12 residues long. Per germline, CDR1 LGHDT and CDR2 YNNKEL (reference sequence). V lost 3 bases and J 8 bases, leaving 8 bases between the germline ends. CDR3 region: CASSHAGHEQFF. DNA for the CDR3: TGTGCCAGCAGCCACGCGGGCCATGAGCAGTTCTTC.

V is TRBV19 and J is TRBJ1-6, with unresolved D. This CDR3 contains 15 residues. Trimming removed 2 bases from V and 10 bases from J, with 15 bases in between. Germline V gene sequence: CDR1 LNHDA, CDR2 SQIVND (reference sequence). CDR3 DNA: TGTGCCAGTAGTATAAGTTCCGGGTTCTACTCACCCCTCCACTTT. Translated: CASSISSGFYSPLHF.

The rearrangement joins TRBV18 to TRBJ1-4, with TRBD1 matching over 7 bases. The CDR3 runs 14 residues. Germline CDR1 reads KGHSH; CDR2 reads LQKENI. The trim removed 5 bases at V and 8 bases at J, leaving 8 bases unmatched. CDR3 nucleotides: TGTGCCAGCTCATCGGGACAGTCAGGGGAAAAACTGTTTTTT. Protein product: CASSSGQSGEKLFF.

J is TRBJ2-7 and V is TRBV5-1, with 14 bases aligning to TRBD2. This CDR3 contains 17 residues. From germline, CDR1 is SGHRS and CDR2 YFSETQ. V shed 3 bases and J 0 bases; nucleotides not matched to a gene: 5. CDR3 bases: TGCGCCAGCAGCTCCTGGACTAGCGGGAGGTACTCCTACGAGCAGTACTTC. Translated: CASSSWTSGRYSYEQYF.

The rearrangement uses TRBV10-2 and TRBJ2-1; 9 bases are shared with TRBD2. Per germline, CDR1 WSHSY and CDR2 SAAADI. The CDR3 is 14 amino acids. Trimming at V came to 3 bases and at J to 3 bases, leaving 0 bases not matched to a gene. CDR3 coding DNA: TGCGCCAGCAGTGATAGCGGGGGCTACAATGAGCAGTTCTTC. This codes for CASSDSGGYNEQFF.

This rearrangement joins TRBV29-1 to TRBJ2-3; 7 nucleotides line up with TRBD1. The germline V gene has CDR1 SQVTM and CDR2 ANQGSEA. V shed 5 bases and J 0 bases; nucleotides not matched to a gene: 2. This CDR3 region has 13 residues. CDR3 in DNA: TGCAGCGTTAACAGGGGAAGCACAGATACGCAGTATTTT. It yields the protein CSVNRGSTDTQYF.

The chain couples TRBV6-2 or TRBV6-3 to TRBJ2-7; D is perhaps TRBD1 (5 bases). Germline V gene data show CDR1 as MNHEY and CDR2 as SVGEGT. The CDR3 runs to 14 residues. The V gene lost 0 bases and the J gene lost 5 bases, with 11 bases spanning the gap. CDR3 sequence (DNA): TGTGCCAGCAGTTACTCGTTTTCCAGGGACGAGCAGTACTTC. This gives the protein CASSYSFSRDEQYF.

The chain joins TRBV6-1 to TRBJ1-2, with a tentative D call TRBD1 (6 bases). The CDR3 covers 15 residues. Per germline, CDR1 MNHNS and CDR2 SASEGT. Trimming removed 2 bases at V and 0 bases at J, with 10 bases between. CDR3 sequence: CASSERGRPNYGYTF. In DNA, the CDR3 is TGTGCCAGCAGTGAAAGGGGGAGACCTAACTATGGCTACACCTTC.

This clone was seen a handful of times. The rearrangement links TRBV18 to TRBJ2-3, with 8 nucleotides matching TRBD2. V was clipped by 0 bases and J by 0 bases; unmatched bases: 2. The germline V gene encodes CDR1 KGHSH and CDR2 LQKENI. The CDR3 spans 16 residues. CDR3 DNA sequence: TGTGCCAGCTCACCACCCCTAGCGGGCAGCACAGATACGCAGTATTTT. This codes for CASSPPLAGSTDTQYF.